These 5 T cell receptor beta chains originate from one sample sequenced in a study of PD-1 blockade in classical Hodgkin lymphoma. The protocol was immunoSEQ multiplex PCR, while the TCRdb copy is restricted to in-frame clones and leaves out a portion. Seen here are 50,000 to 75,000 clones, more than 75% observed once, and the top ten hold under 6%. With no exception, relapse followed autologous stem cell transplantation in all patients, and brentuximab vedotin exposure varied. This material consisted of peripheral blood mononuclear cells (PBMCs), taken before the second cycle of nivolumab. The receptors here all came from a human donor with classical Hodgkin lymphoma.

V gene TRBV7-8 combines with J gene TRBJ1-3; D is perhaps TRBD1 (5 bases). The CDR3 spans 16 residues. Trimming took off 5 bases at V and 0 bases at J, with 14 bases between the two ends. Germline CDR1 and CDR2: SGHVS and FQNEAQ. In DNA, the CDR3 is TGTGCCAGCAGCCTACAGGTCCCAAACTCTGGAAACACCATATATTTT. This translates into CASSLQVPNSGNTIYF.

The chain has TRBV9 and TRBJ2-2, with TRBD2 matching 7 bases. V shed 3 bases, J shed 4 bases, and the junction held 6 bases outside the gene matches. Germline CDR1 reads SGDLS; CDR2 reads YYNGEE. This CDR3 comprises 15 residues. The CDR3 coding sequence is TGTGCCAGCAGCGCCCCCCGGGGGGTCACCGGGGAGCTGTTTTTT. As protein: CASSAPRGVTGELFF.

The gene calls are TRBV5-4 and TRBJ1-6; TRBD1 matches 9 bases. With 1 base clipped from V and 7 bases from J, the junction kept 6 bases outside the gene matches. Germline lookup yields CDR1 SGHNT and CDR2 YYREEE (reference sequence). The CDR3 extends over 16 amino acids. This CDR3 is CASSLLKGTGNSPLHF. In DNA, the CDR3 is TGTGCCAGCAGCTTGTTGAAGGGGACAGGGAATTCACCCCTCCACTTT.

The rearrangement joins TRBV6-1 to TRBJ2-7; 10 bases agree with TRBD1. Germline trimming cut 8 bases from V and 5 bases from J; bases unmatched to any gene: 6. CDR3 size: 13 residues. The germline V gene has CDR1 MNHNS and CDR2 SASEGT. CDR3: CASLGDRGDEQYF. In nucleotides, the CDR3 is TGTGCCAGCTTGGGGGACAGGGGCGACGAGCAGTACTTC.

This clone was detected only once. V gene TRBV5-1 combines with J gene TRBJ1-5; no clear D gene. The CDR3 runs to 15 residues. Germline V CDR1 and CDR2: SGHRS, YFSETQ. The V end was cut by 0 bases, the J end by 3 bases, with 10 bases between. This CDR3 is CASSLGGSPNQPQHF. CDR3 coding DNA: TGCGCCAGCAGCTTGGGCGGCAGCCCCAATCAGCCCCAGCATTTT. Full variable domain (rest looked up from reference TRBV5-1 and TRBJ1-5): KAGVTQTPRYLIKTRGQQVTLSCSPISGHRSVSWYQQTPGQGLQFLFEYFSETQRNKGNFPGRFSGRQFSNSRSEMNVSTLELGDSALYLCASSLGGSPNQPQHFGDGTRLSIL.